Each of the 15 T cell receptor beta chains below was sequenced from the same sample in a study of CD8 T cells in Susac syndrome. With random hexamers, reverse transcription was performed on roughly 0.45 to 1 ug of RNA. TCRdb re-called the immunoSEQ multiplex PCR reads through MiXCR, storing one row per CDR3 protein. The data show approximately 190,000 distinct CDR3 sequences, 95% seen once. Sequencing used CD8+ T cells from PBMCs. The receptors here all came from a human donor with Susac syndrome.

The CDR3 sequence: CASSQVGGGLYEQYF. CDR3 in DNA: TGCGCCAGCAGCCAAGTAGGGGGGGGGCTATACGAGCAGTACTTC. The chain couples TRBV4-1 to TRBJ2-7; D is possibly TRBD2 (7 bases). The CDR3 consists of 15 residues. From germline, CDR1 is MGHRA and CDR2 YSYEKL. The V gene lost 1 base and the J gene lost 4 bases, with 14 bases spanning the gap.

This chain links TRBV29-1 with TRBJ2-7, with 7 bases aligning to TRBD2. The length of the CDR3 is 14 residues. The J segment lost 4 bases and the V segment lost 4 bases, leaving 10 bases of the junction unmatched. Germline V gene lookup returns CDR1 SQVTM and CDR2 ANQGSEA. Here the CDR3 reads CSVVVGLSRYEQYF. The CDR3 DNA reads TGCAGCGTTGTTGTGGGACTAAGTCGGTACGAGCAGTACTTC.

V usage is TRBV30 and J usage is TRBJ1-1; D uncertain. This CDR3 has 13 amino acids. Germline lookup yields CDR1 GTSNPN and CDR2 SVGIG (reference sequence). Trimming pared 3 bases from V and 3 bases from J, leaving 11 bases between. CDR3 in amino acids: CAWSPGLHTEAFF. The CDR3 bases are TGTGCCTGGAGCCCCGGGCTACACACTGAAGCTTTCTTT.

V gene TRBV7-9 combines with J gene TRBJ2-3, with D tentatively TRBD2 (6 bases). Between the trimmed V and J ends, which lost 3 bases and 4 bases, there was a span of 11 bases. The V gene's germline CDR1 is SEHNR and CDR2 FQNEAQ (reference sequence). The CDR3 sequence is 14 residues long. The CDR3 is CASSFFGGADTQYF. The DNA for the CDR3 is TGTGCCAGCAGCTTTTTCGGGGGTGCAGATACGCAGTATTTT.

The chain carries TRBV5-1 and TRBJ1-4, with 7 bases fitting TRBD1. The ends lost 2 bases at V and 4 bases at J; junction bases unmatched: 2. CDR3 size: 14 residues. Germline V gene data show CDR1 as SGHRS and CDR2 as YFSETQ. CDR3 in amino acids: CASSLTGDNEKLFF. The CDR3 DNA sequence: TGCGCCAGCAGCTTAACAGGGGATAATGAAAAACTGTTTTTT. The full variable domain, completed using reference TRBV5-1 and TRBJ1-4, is KAGVTQTPRYLIKTRGQQVTLSCSPISGHRSVSWYQQTPGQGLQFLFEYFSETQRNKGNFPGRFSGRQFSNSRSEMNVSTLELGDSALYLCASSLTGDNEKLFFGSGTQLSVL.

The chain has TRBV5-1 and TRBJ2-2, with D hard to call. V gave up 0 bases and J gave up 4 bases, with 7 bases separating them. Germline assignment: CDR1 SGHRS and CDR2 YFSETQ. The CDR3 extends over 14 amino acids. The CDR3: CASSLGASTGELFF. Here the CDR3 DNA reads TGCGCCAGCAGCTTGGGTGCAAGCACCGGGGAGCTGTTTTTT.

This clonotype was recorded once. The CDR3 DNA follows: TGTGCCAGCAGTTTAGCCCTCATAGCGGGAATGGCGTACGAGCAGTACTTC. Protein: CASSLALIAGMAYEQYF. The V call is TRBV12-3 or TRBV12-4, the J call TRBJ2-7; 8 bases are shared with TRBD2. V shed 0 bases, J shed 4 bases, and the junction held 11 bases outside the gene matches. CDR3 length: 17 residues.

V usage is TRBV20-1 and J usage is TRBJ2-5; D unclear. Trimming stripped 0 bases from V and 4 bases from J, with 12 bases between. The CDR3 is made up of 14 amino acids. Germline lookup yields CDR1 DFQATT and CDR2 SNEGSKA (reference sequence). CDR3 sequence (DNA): TGCAGTGCTAGAGATTATAAAGGATTAGAGACCCAGTACTTC. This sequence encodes CSARDYKGLETQYF.

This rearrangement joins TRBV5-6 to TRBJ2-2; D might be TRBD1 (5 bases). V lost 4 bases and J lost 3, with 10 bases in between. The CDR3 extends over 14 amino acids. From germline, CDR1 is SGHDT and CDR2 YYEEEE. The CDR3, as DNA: TGTGCCAGCAGCGCGACAGCTTACACCGGGGAGCTGTTTTTT. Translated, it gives CASSATAYTGELFF. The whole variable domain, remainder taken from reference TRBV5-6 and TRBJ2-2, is DAGVTQSPTHLIKTRGQQVTLRCSPKSGHDTVSWYQQALGQGPQFIFQYYEEEERQRGNFPDRFSGHQFPNYSSELNVNALLLGDSALYLCASSATAYTGELFFGEGSRLTVL.

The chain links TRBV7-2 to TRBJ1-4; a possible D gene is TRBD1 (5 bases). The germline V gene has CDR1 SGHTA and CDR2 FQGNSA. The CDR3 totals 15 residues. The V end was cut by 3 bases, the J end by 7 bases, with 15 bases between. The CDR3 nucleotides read TGTGCCAGCAGCTTTCAGGGCAACGTTGGTGAAAAACTGTTTTTT. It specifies CASSFQGNVGEKLFF.

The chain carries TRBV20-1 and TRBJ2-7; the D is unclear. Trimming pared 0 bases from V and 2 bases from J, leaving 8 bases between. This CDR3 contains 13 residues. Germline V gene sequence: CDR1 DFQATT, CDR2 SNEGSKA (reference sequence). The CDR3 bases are TGCAGTGCTAGAGATACTGCGACCTACGAGCAGTACTTC. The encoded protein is CSARDTATYEQYF.

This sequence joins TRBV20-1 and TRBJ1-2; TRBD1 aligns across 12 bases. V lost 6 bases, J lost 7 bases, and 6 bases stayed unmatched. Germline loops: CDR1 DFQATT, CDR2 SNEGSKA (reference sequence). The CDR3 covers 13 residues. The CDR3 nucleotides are TGCAGTGCGGGGACAGGGGGCTCCACTGGCTACACCTTC. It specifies CSAGTGGSTGYTF.

The CDR3 nucleotides are TGTGCCAGCAGCTTAATGGAGGCAGGGTCGATGGCCCAGTACTTC. Its translation: CASSLMEAGSMAQYF. The chain carries TRBV7-6 and TRBJ2-5; D tentatively fits TRBD1 or TRBD2 (5 bases each). Germline V CDR1 and CDR2: SGHVS, FNYEAQ. Trimming stripped 2 bases from V and 9 bases from J, with 19 bases between. The CDR3 runs to 15 residues.

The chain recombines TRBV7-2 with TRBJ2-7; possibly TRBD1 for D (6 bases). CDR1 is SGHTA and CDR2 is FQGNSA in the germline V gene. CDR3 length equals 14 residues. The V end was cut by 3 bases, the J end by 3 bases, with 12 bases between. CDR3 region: CASSFPGQFYEQYF. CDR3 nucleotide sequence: TGTGCCAGCAGCTTTCCCGGACAGTTCTACGAGCAGTACTTC.

The CDR3 protein is CASSEGTSTDTQYF. Here the CDR3 DNA reads TGTGCCAGCAGTGAAGGGACTAGCACAGATACGCAGTATTTT. The chain recombines TRBV2 with TRBJ2-3, with D maybe TRBD2 (5 bases). There are 14 residues in the CDR3. Germline CDR1 reads SNHLY; CDR2 reads FYNNEI. V shed 1 base and J shed 0 bases, with 5 bases lying between them. The entire variable domain, with the rest obtained from reference TRBV2 and TRBJ2-3, is as follows: EPEVTQTPSHQVTQMGQEVILRCVPISNHLYFYWYRQILGQKVEFLVSFYNNEISEKSEIFDDQFSVERPDGSNFTLKIRSTKLEDSAMYFCASSEGTSTDTQYFGPGTRLTVL.